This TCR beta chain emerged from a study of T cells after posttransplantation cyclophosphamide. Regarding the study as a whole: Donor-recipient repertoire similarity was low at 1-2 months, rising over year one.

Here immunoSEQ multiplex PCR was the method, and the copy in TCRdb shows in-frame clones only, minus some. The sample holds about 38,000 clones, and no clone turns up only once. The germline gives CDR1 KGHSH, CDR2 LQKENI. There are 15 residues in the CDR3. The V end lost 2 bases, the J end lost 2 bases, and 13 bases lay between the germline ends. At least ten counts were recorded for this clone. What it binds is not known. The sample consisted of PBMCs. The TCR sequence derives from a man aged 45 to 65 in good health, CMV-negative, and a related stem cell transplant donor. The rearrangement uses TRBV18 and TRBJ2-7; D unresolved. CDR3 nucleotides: TGTGCCAGCTCACCAGGGTCGGGTCGACCCTACGAGCAGTACTTC. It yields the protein CASSPGSGRPYEQYF.